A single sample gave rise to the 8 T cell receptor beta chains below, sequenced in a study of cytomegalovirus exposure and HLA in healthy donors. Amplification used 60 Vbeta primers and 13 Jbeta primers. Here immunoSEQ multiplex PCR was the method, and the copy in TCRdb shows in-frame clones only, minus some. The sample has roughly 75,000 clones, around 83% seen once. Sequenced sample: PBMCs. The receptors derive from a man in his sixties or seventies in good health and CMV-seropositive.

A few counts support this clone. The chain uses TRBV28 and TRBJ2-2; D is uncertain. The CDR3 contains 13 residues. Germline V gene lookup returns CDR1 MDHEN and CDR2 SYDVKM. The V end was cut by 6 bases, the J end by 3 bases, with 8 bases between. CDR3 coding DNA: TGTGCCAGCAGCTCTCCGGACACCGGGGAGCTGTTTTTT. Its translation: CASSSPDTGELFF.

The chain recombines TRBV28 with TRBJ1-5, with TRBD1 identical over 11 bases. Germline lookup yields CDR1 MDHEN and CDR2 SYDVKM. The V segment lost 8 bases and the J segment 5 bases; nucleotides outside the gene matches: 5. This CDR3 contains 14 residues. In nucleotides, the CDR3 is TGTGCCAGCGGACAGGGGGCGCATGATCAGCCCCAGCATTTT. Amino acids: CASGQGAHDQPQHF.

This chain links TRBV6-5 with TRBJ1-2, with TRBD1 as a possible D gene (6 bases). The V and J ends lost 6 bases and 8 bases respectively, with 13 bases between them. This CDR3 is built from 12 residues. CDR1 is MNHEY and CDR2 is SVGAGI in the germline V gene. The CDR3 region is CASRRRGLGYTF. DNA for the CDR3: TGTGCCAGCAGGCGCAGGGGTTTGGGCTACACCTTC.

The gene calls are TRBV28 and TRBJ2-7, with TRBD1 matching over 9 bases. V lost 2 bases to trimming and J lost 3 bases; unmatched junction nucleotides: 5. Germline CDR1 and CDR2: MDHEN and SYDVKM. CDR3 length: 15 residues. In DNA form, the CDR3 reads TGTGCCAGCAGTTTACCCCCGGGACAGGGCTACGAGCAGTACTTC. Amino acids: CASSLPPGQGYEQYF.

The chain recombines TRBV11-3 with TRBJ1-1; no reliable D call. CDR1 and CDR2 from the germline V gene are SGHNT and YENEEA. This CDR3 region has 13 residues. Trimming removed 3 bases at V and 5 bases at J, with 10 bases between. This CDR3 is CASSFGDSTEAFF. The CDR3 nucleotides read TGTGCCAGCAGCTTCGGGGATTCGACTGAAGCTTTCTTT. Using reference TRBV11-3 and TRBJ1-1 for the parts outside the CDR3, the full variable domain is EAGVVQSPRYKIIEKKQPVAFWCNPISGHNTLYWYLQNLGQGPELLIRYENEEAVDDSQLPKDRFSAERLKGVDSTLKIQPAELGDSAVYLCASSFGDSTEAFFGQGTRLTVV.

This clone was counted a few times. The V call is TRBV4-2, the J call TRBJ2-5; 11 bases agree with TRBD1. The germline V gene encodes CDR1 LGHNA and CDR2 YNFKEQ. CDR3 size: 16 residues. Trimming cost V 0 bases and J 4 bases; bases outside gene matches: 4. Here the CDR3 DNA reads TGTGCCAGCAGCCAAGAAAGGGGGACAGGGGGAGAGACCCAGTACTTC. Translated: CASSQERGTGGETQYF.

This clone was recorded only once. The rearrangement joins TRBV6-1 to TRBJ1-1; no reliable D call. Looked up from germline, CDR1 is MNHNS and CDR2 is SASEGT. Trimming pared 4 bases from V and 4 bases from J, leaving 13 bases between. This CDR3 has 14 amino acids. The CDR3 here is CASSVGTWVTEAFF. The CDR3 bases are TGTGCCAGCAGTGTGGGCACTTGGGTCACTGAAGCTTTCTTT.

The DNA for the CDR3 is TGTGCCAGCAGTGACCTTAACGGGGGCTCCTACAATGAGCAGTTCTTC. Its translation: CASSDLNGGSYNEQFF. V gene TRBV6-1 combines with J gene TRBJ2-1; TRBD2 is a possible D gene (6 bases). Trimming shortened V by 3 bases and J by 0 bases, and 12 bases separated the two germline ends. Germline V lookup: CDR1 MNHNS, CDR2 SASEGT. This CDR3 spans 16 amino acids.